The clone carrying this T cell receptor (beta chain) was found a few times. Antigen: not known. V was shortened by 6 bases and J by 1 base, with 12 bases between the two germline ends. The CDR3 runs to 14 residues. Germline CDR1 and CDR2: SEHNR and FQNEAQ (reference sequence). The data were produced by immunoSEQ multiplex PCR, yet TCRdb's version contains in-frame clones alone and is incomplete. This sample has approximately 100,000 clones, with 80% to 95% found just once. The data stem from a study of graft-versus-host responses after intestinal transplantation. Whole-study context: All recipients got anti-thymocyte globulin induction, then tacrolimus and steroids for about three years.

Overall study results and limits: Early post-transplant declines in HvG were associated with peak levels of circulating GvH clones.

The source material was unstimulated CD8+ T cells sorted from spleen or lymph node cells, sampled before intestinal transplant. The J gene is TRBJ1-1, the V gene TRBV7-9; a possible D gene is TRBD1 (5 bases). This sequence was found in a human donor who received an intestinal transplant. The CDR3 sequence: CASSHQGANTEAFF. The CDR3 DNA reads as TGTGCCAGCAGTCATCAGGGAGCGAACACTGAAGCTTTCTTT.